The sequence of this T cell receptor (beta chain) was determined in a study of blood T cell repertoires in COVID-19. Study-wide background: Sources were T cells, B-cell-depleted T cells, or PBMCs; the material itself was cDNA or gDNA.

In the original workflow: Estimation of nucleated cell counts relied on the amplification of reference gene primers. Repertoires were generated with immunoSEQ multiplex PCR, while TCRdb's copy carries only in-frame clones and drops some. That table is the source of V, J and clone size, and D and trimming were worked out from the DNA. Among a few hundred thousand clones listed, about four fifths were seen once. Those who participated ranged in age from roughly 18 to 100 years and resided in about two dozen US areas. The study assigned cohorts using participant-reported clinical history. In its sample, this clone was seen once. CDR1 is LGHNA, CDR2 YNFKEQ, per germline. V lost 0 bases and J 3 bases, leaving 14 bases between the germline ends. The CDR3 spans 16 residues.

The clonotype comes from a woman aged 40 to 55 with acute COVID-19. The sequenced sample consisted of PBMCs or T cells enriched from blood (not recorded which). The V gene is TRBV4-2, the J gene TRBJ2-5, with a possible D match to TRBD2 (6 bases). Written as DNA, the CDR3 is TGTGCCAGCAGCCAAGAAGTGGGACTCGGAGAAGAGACCCAGTACTTC. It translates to CASSQEVGLGEETQYF.